The 12 T cell receptor beta chains listed next were all sequenced from one sample in a study of cytomegalovirus exposure and HLA in healthy donors. Use of 60 Vbeta and 13 Jbeta primers characterized the PCR. The table came from immunoSEQ multiplex PCR; TCRdb's copy has only in-frame clones and leaves some out. Recorded here are some 130,000 clones; the top ten clones represent approximately 1.6%. The material sequenced was PBMCs. These receptors were taken from a man aged 18 to 30 in good health and CMV-seronegative.

The chain joins TRBV11-2 to TRBJ2-3; D is undetermined. The CDR3 is 13 residues long. Germline V gene data show CDR1 as SGHAT and CDR2 as FQNNGV. V gave up 3 bases and J gave up 0 bases, with 4 bases separating them. The DNA for the CDR3 is TGTGCCAGCAGCTTCGTTAGCACAGATACGCAGTATTTT. It specifies CASSFVSTDTQYF.

The chain carries TRBV7-8 and TRBJ2-7; the match to TRBD2 covers 7 bases. The CDR3 runs 15 residues. The junction had 5 bases not matched to a gene; V was cut back by 1 base and J by 2 bases. CDR1 and CDR2 from the germline V gene are SGHVS and FQNEAQ. For the CDR3, the DNA is TGTGCCAGCAGCTTAGGAGCGGGGAGAACCTACGAGCAGTACTTC. This codes for CASSLGAGRTYEQYF. Complete variable domain (other parts from reference TRBV7-8 and TRBJ2-7): GAGVSQSPRYKVAKRGQDVALRCDPISGHVSLFWYQQALGQGPEFLTYFQNEAQLDKSGLPSDRFFAERPEGSVSTLKIQRTQQEDSAVYLCASSLGAGRTYEQYFGPGTRLTVT.

The chain links TRBV10-3 to TRBJ2-1; TRBD2 aligns across 16 bases. The CDR3 has 19 amino acids. The germline V gene encodes CDR1 ENHRY and CDR2 SYGVKD. V shed 2 bases, J shed 4 bases, and the junction held 8 bases outside the gene matches. CDR3 DNA: TGTGCCATCAGTGAGACCGCGGGACTAGCGGGAGGGCAGTACAATGAGCAGTTCTTC. Its translation: CAISETAGLAGGQYNEQFF.

The V call is TRBV4-3, the J call TRBJ2-1, with 10 bases matching TRBD2. The V and J ends lost 4 bases and 3 bases, in that order; junction bases with no gene match: 0. This CDR3 spans 14 amino acids. The germline V gene has CDR1 LGHNA and CDR2 YSLEER. The CDR3 sequence is CASSRTSGYNEQFF. In DNA, the CDR3 is TGCGCCAGCAGCCGGACTAGCGGCTACAATGAGCAGTTCTTC.

V gene TRBV7-3 combines with J gene TRBJ2-2; tentatively, D is TRBD2 (6 bases). The CDR3 consists of 16 residues. Germline V gene lookup returns CDR1 SGHTA and CDR2 FQGTGA. Trimming left V 2 bases short and J 3 bases short, with 13 bases between. The CDR3 DNA is TGTGCCAGCAGCTTAGGGGGGACGAGTGACACCGGGGAGCTGTTTTTT. This encodes CASSLGGTSDTGELFF.

The V gene is TRBV6-5, the J gene TRBJ1-1; possible D gene TRBD1, 6 bases. The V gene's germline CDR1 is MNHEY and CDR2 SVGAGI. The CDR3 totals 12 residues. Trimming stripped 5 bases from V and 8 bases from J, with 12 bases between. CDR3 DNA: TGTGCCAGCAGTCAAACAGGGTCCGAAGCTTTCTTT. Its protein is CASSQTGSEAFF.

V is TRBV10-3 and J is TRBJ1-1; D uncertain. Trimming took off 4 bases at V and 1 base at J, with 4 bases between the two ends. The V gene's germline CDR1 is ENHRY and CDR2 SYGVKD. The CDR3 is 12 amino acids. This chain's CDR3 is CAISVRNTEAFF. CDR3 nucleotide sequence: TGTGCCATCAGTGTCCGGAACACTGAAGCTTTCTTT.

The chain carries TRBV7-9 and TRBJ2-7; a possible D gene is TRBD1 (5 bases). Germline CDR1 SEHNR, CDR2 FQNEAQ (reference sequence). Trimming took off 1 base at V and 2 bases at J, with 24 bases between the two ends. The length of the CDR3 is 19 residues. The CDR3 bases are TGTGCCAGCAGCTTAGATGGTTTACGGTCGGCAGGGTTCCCCTACGAGCAGTACTTC. Its translation: CASSLDGLRSAGFPYEQYF. Full variable domain (missing parts from reference TRBV7-9 and TRBJ2-7): DTGVSQNPRHKITKRGQNVTFRCDPISEHNRLYWYRQTLGQGPEFLTYFQNEAQLEKSRLLSDRFSAERPKGSFSTLEIQRTEQGDSAMYLCASSLDGLRSAGFPYEQYFGPGTRLTVT.

V usage is TRBV7-3 and J usage is TRBJ2-6, with D hard to call. The CDR3 has 16 amino acids. Trimming stripped 5 bases from V and 0 bases from J, with 11 bases between. Germline V gene lookup returns CDR1 SGHTA and CDR2 FQGTGA. CDR3: CASSPRVASGANVLTF. The CDR3 coding sequence is TGTGCCAGCAGCCCCCGGGTCGCCTCTGGGGCCAACGTCCTGACTTTC.

The CDR3 DNA is TGTGCCATCAGTGAGTCGAGCGGGACCAGGCAGTCGGGTGGCTACACCTTC. Protein product: CAISESSGTRQSGGYTF. The rearrangement joins TRBV10-3 to TRBJ1-2; a possible D gene is TRBD1 (5 bases). This CDR3 is 17 amino acids long. The germline V gene has CDR1 ENHRY and CDR2 SYGVKD. V lost 0 bases and J lost 7, with 21 bases in between.

V and J are TRBV11-2 and TRBJ2-7; D is uncertain. The CDR3 consists of 15 residues. V gave up 1 base and J gave up 3 bases, with 13 bases separating them. Germline V lookup: CDR1 SGHAT, CDR2 FQNNGV. The CDR3 sequence is CASSLGAEPFYEQYF. CDR3 nucleotide sequence: TGTGCCAGCAGCTTAGGGGCCGAGCCATTCTACGAGCAGTACTTC.

The rearrangement links TRBV7-4 to TRBJ2-7, with D possibly matching TRBD2 (7 bases). This CDR3 contains 23 residues. Germline CDR1 SGHVT, CDR2 SQSDAQ. Between the trimmed V and J ends, which lost 0 bases and 7 bases, there was a span of 40 bases. The CDR3 DNA is TGTGCCAGCAGCTTAGCGCTAAAGCCCCCACGGGGGGCGACTACTACGGAGGGTGTGGAGCAGTACTTC. Protein product: CASSLALKPPRGATTTEGVEQYF. Full variable domain (outside the CDR3, taken from reference TRBV7-4 and TRBJ2-7): GAGVSQSPRYKVAKRGRDVALRCDSISGHVTLYWYRQTLGQGSEVLTYSQSDAQRDKSGRPSGRFSAERPERSVSTLKIQRTEQGDSAVYLCASSLALKPPRGATTTEGVEQYFGPGTRLTVT.